These 17 T cell receptor beta chains were all obtained from the same sample, sequenced in a study of blood T cell repertoires in COVID-19. Assay: immunoSEQ multiplex PCR; the TCRdb copy retains only in-frame clones and omits some. The sample yields over 200,000 clones, around 90% seen once. Sequencing was performed on peripheral blood. The receptors derive from a woman aged 40 to 50 who had recovered from COVID-19.

V gene TRBV18 combines with J gene TRBJ1-2; 8 nucleotides line up with TRBD1. V shed 1 base, J shed 2 bases, and the junction held 6 bases outside the gene matches. This CDR3 is built from 16 residues. Germline lookup yields CDR1 KGHSH and CDR2 LQKENI. This CDR3 is CASSPRSAGGNYGYTF. Written as DNA, the CDR3 is TGTGCCAGCTCACCACGGTCCGCAGGGGGCAACTATGGCTACACCTTC. The full variable domain, its missing parts supplied by reference TRBV18 and TRBJ1-2, is NAGVMQNPRHLVRRRGQEARLRCSPMKGHSHVYWYRQLPEEGLKFMVYLQKENIIDESGMPKERFSAEFPKEGPSILRIQQVVRGDSAAYFCASSPRSAGGNYGYTFGSGTRLTVV.

The sample holds one count of this clone. The rearrangement links TRBV6-5 to TRBJ2-1; 11 bases are shared with TRBD1. The germline V gene encodes CDR1 MNHEY and CDR2 SVGAGI. This CDR3 comprises 13 residues. Losses at the gene ends were 6 bases for V and 8 bases for J; bases not matched to a gene: 3. The chain's CDR3 is CASRGQGGDEQFF. As DNA, the CDR3 is TGTGCCAGCAGGGGACAGGGGGGCGATGAGCAGTTCTTC.

The genes are TRBV6-5 and TRBJ1-4, with a weak D call TRBD1 (6 bases). V lost 7 bases and J 3 bases, leaving 12 bases between the germline ends. CDR3 length: 14 residues. Germline V gives CDR1 MNHEY, CDR2 SVGAGI. CDR3 sequence reads: CASNTGSPNEKLFF. Here the CDR3 DNA reads TGTGCCAGCAACACAGGGTCCCCTAATGAAAAACTGTTTTTT.

The chain is built from TRBV6-5 and TRBJ1-4; D possibly corresponds to TRBD1 (6 bases). Germline CDR1 reads MNHEY; CDR2 reads SVGAGI. V lost 6 bases to trimming and J lost 0 bases, with 11 bases between them. This CDR3 is built from 15 residues. CDR3 residues: CASSAGEATNEKLFF. CDR3 DNA sequence: TGTGCCAGCAGCGCAGGGGAAGCAACTAATGAAAAACTGTTTTTT.

This clone has more than one count but fewer than ten. J is TRBJ2-7 and V is TRBV5-1; D is perhaps TRBD1 (6 bases). The CDR3 is 15 amino acids. Germline CDR1 and CDR2: SGHRS and YFSETQ. V shed 1 base and J shed 0 bases, with 11 bases lying between them. DNA of the CDR3: TGCGCCAGCAGCTTGACAGGGCCTAGCTCCTACGAGCAGTACTTC. Translated: CASSLTGPSSYEQYF.

The chain recombines TRBV5-1 with TRBJ2-3, with D maybe TRBD1 (6 bases). The CDR3 spans 21 residues. In germline, CDR1 is SGHRS, CDR2 YFSETQ. Trimming pared 4 bases from V and 0 bases from J, leaving 30 bases between. The CDR3 loop reads CASSPRGSSGTVGPSTDTQYF. In DNA form, the CDR3 reads TGCGCCAGCAGCCCCAGGGGCTCATCGGGGACGGTGGGACCGAGCACAGATACGCAGTATTTT.

The CDR3 sequence: CASSQGGGHPPRGGTIYF. The CDR3 nucleotides are TGTGCCAGCAGCCAAGGCGGGGGCCACCCCCCTCGAGGGGGCACCATATATTTT. This rearrangement joins TRBV3-1 (or the pseudogene TRBV3-2) to TRBJ1-3, with D perhaps matching TRBD1 (6 bases). Trimming removed 1 base from V and 9 bases from J, with 25 bases in between. Per germline, CDR1 LGHDT and CDR2 YNNKEL (reference sequence). This CDR3 spans 18 amino acids.

The J gene is TRBJ1-1, the V gene TRBV5-6; possible D gene TRBD1, 5 bases. V was pared by 4 bases and J by 10 bases, with 14 bases between. This CDR3 is built from 12 residues. Germline values: CDR1 SGHDT, CDR2 YYEEEE. Here the CDR3 reads CASSQTDQGAFF. CDR3 DNA sequence: TGTGCCAGCAGCCAGACGGATCAGGGAGCTTTCTTT. The complete variable domain, with remaining parts taken from reference TRBV5-6 and TRBJ1-1, reads DAGVTQSPTHLIKTRGQQVTLRCSPKSGHDTVSWYQQALGQGPQFIFQYYEEEERQRGNFPDRFSGHQFPNYSSELNVNALLLGDSALYLCASSQTDQGAFFGQGTRLTVV.

The chain couples TRBV5-1 to TRBJ2-7; 7 bases match TRBD2. The V and J ends lost 7 bases and 2 bases, in that order; junction bases with no gene match: 12. The V gene's germline CDR1 is SGHRS and CDR2 YFSETQ. CDR3 size: 15 residues. The CDR3 reads CASFGEGPRAYEQYF. In DNA, the CDR3 is TGCGCCAGCTTTGGGGAGGGACCCAGGGCCTACGAGCAGTACTTC.

This chain uses TRBV4-1 with TRBJ1-2; D is unclear. The CDR3 has 16 amino acids. Germline CDR1 is MGHRA and CDR2 is YSYEKL. Trimming removed 3 bases at V and 8 bases at J, with 22 bases between. CDR3 sequence: CASSHPPGGNKRGYTF. The CDR3 nucleotides read TGCGCCAGCAGCCACCCACCAGGAGGAAATAAGCGGGGCTACACCTTC.

CDR3 DNA: TGTGCCAGCAGCTTAGGGCAGGGTGGTCAGCCCCAGCATTTT. It encodes CASSLGQGGQPQHF. The V gene is TRBV7-3, the J gene TRBJ1-5, with a possible D match to TRBD1 (5 bases). Trimming pared 2 bases from V and 6 bases from J, leaving 11 bases between. The CDR3 has 14 amino acids. Germline CDR1 reads SGHTA; CDR2 reads FQGTGA.

The chain has TRBV7-9 and TRBJ2-1; D gene ambiguous. V was trimmed by 3 bases and J by 10 bases, leaving 7 bases between them. The CDR3 runs to 11 residues. Germline lookup yields CDR1 SEHNR and CDR2 FQNEAQ (reference sequence). In DNA form, the CDR3 reads TGTGCCAGCAGCTTGGGCCGGGAGCAGTTCTTC. Its protein is CASSLGREQFF.

This clone was found a few times. The V call is TRBV13, the J call TRBJ2-2, with D uncertain. V lost 5 bases and J 3 bases, leaving 7 bases between the germline ends. Germline loops: CDR1 PRHDT, CDR2 FYEKMQ (reference sequence). The CDR3 covers 13 residues. CDR3 in amino acids: CASSPSYTGELFF. The CDR3 nucleotides are TGTGCCAGCAGCCCGTCCTACACCGGGGAGCTGTTTTTT.

CDR3 protein: CASTTGVNTEAFF. The CDR3 coding sequence is TGTGCCAGCACTACAGGGGTGAACACTGAAGCTTTCTTT. This rearrangement joins TRBV27 to TRBJ1-1; 7 nucleotides match TRBD1. J gave up 0 bases and V 7 bases, and 2 bases lay outside the gene matches. This CDR3 comprises 13 residues. Looked up from germline, CDR1 is MNHEY and CDR2 is SMNVEV (reference sequence).

The V and J genes are TRBV14 and TRBJ1-3, with unresolved D. Germline loops: CDR1 SGHDN, CDR2 FVKESK. The CDR3 is made up of 13 amino acids. The ends were cut back, 11 bases at V and 2 bases at J, with 13 bases in the middle. The DNA of the CDR3 is TGTGCCGGTCCAGGCCCTCCTGGAAACACCATATATTTT. Translation gives CAGPGPPGNTIYF.

The chain couples TRBV6-5 to TRBJ2-1, with D perhaps TRBD2 (7 bases). Trimming removed 5 bases from V and 4 bases from J, with 12 bases in between. Germline V gene sequence: CDR1 MNHEY, CDR2 SVGAGI. This CDR3 is 14 amino acids long. The CDR3 DNA sequence: TGTGCCAGCAGTCCAGAGGGGGGGTACAATGAGCAGTTCTTC. As protein: CASSPEGGYNEQFF.

The V and J genes are TRBV29-1 and TRBJ1-2, with D tentatively TRBD1 (5 bases). Per the germline V gene, CDR1 is SQVTM and CDR2 is ANQGSEA. Trimming took off 3 bases at V and 2 bases at J, with 13 bases between the two ends. The CDR3 loop spans 14 amino acids. The CDR3, as DNA: TGCAGCGTTGAGGGGCCCCGCACAAACTATGGCTACACCTTC. Encoded protein: CSVEGPRTNYGYTF.